Many counts were recorded for the clone carrying this T cell receptor (beta chain). These data come from a study of human T cells and chemical hapten exposure. Stated time point: patch test 1, 2 weeks after DPC sensitization. Noted treatment: therapeutic diphenylcyclopropenone sensitization with weekly scalp DPC. CDR1 SQVTM and CDR2 ANQGSEA come from the germline V gene. The CDR3 has 15 amino acids. The V end was cut by 4 bases, the J end by 1 base, with 16 bases between. TCRdb ran MiXCR on the RACE reads and lists one entry per CDR3 protein. This table has about 120,000 distinct CDR3 sequences, about 12% appearing once.

This TCR was sampled from a woman aged 50 to 60 with alopecia areata. Some clones in this sample may be carry-over from other donors' samples. V usage is TRBV29-1 and J usage is TRBJ1-2; no reliable D call. The specimen comprised whole blood, sampled in connection with sensitization to the hapten diphenylcyclopropenone (DPC). CDR3 residues: CSVASREDVNYGYTF. DNA for the CDR3: TGCAGCGTTGCCTCAAGGGAGGACGTTAACTATGGCTACACCTTC.